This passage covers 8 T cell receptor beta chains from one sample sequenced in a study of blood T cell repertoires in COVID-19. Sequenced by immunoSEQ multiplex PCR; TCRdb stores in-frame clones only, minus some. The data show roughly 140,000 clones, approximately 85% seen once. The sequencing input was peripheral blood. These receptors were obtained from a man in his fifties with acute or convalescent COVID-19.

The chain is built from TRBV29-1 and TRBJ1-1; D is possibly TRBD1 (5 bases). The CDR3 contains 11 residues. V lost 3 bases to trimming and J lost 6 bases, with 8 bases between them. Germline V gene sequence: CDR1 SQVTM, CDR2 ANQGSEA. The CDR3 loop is CSVDQGSEAFF. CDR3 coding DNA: TGCAGCGTTGATCAGGGCTCTGAAGCTTTCTTT.

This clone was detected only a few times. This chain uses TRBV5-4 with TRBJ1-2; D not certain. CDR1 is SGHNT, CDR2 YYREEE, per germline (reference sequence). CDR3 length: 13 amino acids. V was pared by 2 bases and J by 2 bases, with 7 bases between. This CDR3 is CASSFQENYGYTF. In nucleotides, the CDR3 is TGTGCCAGCAGCTTCCAGGAAAACTATGGCTACACCTTC.

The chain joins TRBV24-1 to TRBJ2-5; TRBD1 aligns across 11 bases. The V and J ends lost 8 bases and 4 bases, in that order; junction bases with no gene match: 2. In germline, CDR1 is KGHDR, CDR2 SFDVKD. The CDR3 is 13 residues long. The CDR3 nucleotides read TGTGCCACCACTGGGACAGGGGGAGAGACCCAGTACTTC. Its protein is CATTGTGGETQYF.

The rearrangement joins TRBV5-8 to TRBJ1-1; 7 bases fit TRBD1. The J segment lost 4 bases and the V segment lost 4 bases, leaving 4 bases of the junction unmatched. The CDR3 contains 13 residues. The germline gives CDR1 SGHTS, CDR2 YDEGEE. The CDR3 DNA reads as TGTGCCAGCAGCACCCACAGGGGCACTGAAGCTTTCTTT. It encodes CASSTHRGTEAFF.

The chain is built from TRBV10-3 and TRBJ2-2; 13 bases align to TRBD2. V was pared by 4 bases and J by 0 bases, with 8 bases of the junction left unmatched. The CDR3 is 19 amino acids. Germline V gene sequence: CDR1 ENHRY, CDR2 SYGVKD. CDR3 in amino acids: CAISGTSGSNRSNTGELFF. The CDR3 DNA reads TGTGCCATCAGTGGGACTAGCGGGAGTAACCGATCGAACACCGGGGAGCTGTTTTTT.

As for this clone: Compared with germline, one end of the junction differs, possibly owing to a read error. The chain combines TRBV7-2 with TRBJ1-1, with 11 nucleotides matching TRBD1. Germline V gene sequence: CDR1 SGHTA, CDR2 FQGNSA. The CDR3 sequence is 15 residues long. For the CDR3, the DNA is TGTGCCGGCAGCCTGTCCGGGACAGGGGGCACTGAAGCTTTCTTT. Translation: CAGSLSGTGGTEAFF.

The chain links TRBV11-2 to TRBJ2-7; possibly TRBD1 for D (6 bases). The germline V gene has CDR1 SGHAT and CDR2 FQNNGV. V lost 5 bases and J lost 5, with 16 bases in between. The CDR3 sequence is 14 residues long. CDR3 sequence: CASSLSTGRNEQYF. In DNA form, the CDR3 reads TGTGCCAGCAGCCTCTCTACAGGGCGGAACGAGCAGTACTTC.

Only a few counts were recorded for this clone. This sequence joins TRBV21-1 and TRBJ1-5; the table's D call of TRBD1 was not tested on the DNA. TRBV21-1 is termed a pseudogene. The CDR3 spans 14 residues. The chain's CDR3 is CASTAGSPNQPQHF. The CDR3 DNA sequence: TGTGCCAGCACGGCAGGGTCACCTAATCAGCCCCAGCATTTT.